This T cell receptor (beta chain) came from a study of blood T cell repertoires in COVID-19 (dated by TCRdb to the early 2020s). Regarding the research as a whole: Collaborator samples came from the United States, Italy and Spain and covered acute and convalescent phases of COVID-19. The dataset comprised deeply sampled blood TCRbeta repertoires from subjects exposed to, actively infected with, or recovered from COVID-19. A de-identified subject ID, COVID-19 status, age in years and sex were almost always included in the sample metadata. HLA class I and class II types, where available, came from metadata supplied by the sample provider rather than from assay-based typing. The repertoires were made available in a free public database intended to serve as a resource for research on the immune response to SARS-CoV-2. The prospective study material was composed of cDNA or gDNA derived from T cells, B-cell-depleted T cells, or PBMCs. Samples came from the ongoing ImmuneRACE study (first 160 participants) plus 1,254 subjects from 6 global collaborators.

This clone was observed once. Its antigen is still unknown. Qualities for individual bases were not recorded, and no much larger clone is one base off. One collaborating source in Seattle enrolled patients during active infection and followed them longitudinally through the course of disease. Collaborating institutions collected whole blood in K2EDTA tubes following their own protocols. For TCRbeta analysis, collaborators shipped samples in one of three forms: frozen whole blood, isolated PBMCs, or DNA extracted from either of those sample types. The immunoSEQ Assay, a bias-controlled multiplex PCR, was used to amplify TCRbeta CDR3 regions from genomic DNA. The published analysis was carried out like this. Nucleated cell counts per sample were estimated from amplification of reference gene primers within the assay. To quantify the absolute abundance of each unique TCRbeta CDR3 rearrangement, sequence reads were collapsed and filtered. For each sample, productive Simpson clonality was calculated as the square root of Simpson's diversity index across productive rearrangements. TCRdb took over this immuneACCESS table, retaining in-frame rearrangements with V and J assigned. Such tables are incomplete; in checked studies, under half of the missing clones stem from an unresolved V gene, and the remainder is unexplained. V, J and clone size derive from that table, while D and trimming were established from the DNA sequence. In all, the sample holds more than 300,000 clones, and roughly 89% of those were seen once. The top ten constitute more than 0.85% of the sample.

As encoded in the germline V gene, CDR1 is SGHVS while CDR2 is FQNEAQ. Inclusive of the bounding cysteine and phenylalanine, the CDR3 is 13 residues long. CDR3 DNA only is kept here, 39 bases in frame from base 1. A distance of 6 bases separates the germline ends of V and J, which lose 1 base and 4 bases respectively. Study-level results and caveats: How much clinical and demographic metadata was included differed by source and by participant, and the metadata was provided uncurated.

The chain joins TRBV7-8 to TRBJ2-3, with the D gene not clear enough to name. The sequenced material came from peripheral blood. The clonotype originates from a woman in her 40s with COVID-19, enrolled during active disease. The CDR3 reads CASSLVFPDTQYF. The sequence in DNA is TGTGCCAGCAGCTTAGTATTTCCAGATACGCAGTATTTT.